Following are 5 T cell receptor beta chains from one sample sequenced in a study of regulatory T cells in long-lasting Graves disease. Stated time point: newly diagnosed GD, antithyroid drugs for less than 3 months. Generation of the TCR library employed RNA extracted from PBMCs. The authors built TCR beta libraries using iRepertoire HTBI primers and Arm-PCR of CDR3 regions. Each CDR3 protein is one row after TCRdb ran MiXCR on the multiplex PCR reads. The sample records 450,000 to 650,000 distinct CDR3 sequences, roughly a sixth being singletons. This sample was shared with a second study, whose subject was T cells in Graves' hyperthyroidism and ophthalmopathy.

The material was peripheral blood mononuclear cells (PBMCs), obtained at new diagnosis, from a patient treated with antithyroid drugs. These receptors all stem from a woman aged 35-65 years with Graves disease.

This clonotype appeared many times. The genes are TRBV12-5 and TRBJ1-5; D remains unclear. The CDR3 contains 14 residues. The germline gives CDR1 LGHNT, CDR2 FRNRAP. Trimming removed 2 bases at V and 7 bases at J, with 12 bases between. CDR3 residues: CASGLLSPDQPQHF. CDR3 nucleotides: TGTGCTAGTGGTTTGTTATCCCCCGACCAGCCCCAGCATTTT.

This clonotype has more than one count but fewer than ten. The rearrangement uses TRBV28 and TRBJ1-6; D gene unclear. Trimming removed 1 base from V and 0 bases from J, with 7 bases in between. Germline assignment: CDR1 MDHEN and CDR2 SYDVKM. The CDR3 length is 16 residues. Here the CDR3 reads CASSLSDFSYNSPLHF. CDR3 DNA sequence: TGTGCCAGCAGTTTATCGGACTTCTCCTATAATTCACCCCTCCACTTT.

In this sample, this clonotype turned up a few times. The chain carries TRBV20-1 and TRBJ1-1; D not certain. V was trimmed by 0 bases and J by 4 bases, leaving 12 bases between them. The CDR3 length is 14 residues. Germline-derived CDR1 and CDR2 are DFQATT and SNEGSKA (reference sequence). CDR3 nucleotides: TGCAGTGCTAGAGATCCGGTGGGAAGCACTGAAGCTTTCTTT. Its protein product is CSARDPVGSTEAFF.

The sample holds many counts of this clonotype. The J gene is TRBJ1-2, the V gene TRBV28, with TRBD1 as a possible D gene (5 bases). There are 15 residues in the CDR3. Germline V CDR1 and CDR2: MDHEN, SYDVKM. V lost 5 bases to trimming and J lost 4 bases, with 17 bases between them. CDR3 sequence reads: CASSPHLGGGYGYTF. The CDR3 region has the DNA TGTGCCAGCAGTCCCCATCTCGGCGGGGGCTATGGCTACACCTTC.

This clonotype has at least ten counts. This chain uses TRBV30 with TRBJ2-3, with 8 bases that match TRBD2. Per the germline V gene, CDR1 is GTSNPN and CDR2 is SVGIG (reference sequence). Trimming took 2 bases from V and 5 from J; bases not matched to a gene: 3. The CDR3 is 13 residues long. The CDR3 protein is CAWSLAGGDTQYF. CDR3 DNA sequence: TGTGCCTGGAGTCTAGCGGGTGGAGATACGCAGTATTTT.